Below are 25 T cell receptor beta chains sequenced from a single sample in a study of blood T cell repertoires in COVID-19. TCRdb's copy holds only in-frame clones and misses some; the assay was immunoSEQ multiplex PCR. The sample holds hundreds of thousands of clones, 88% seen once. The sequencing sample was made of PBMCs or T cells enriched from blood (not recorded which). These receptors originate from a woman aged 45-59 years who had recovered from COVID-19.

The chain recombines TRBV4-2 with TRBJ2-6; TRBD1 is a possible D gene (5 bases). The V and J ends lost 5 bases and 2 bases respectively, with 13 bases between them. The CDR3 consists of 16 residues. Germline loops: CDR1 LGHNA, CDR2 YNFKEQ. CDR3 amino acids: CASSKIQGAGANVLTF. The CDR3 bases are TGTGCCAGCAGCAAAATTCAGGGCGCTGGGGCCAACGTCCTGACTTTC.

CDR3 loop: CASTTGGNEQFF. The DNA of the CDR3 is TGTGCCAGCACCACAGGGGGCAATGAGCAGTTCTTC. V is TRBV6-5 and J is TRBJ2-1, with TRBD1 identical over 8 bases. Germline trimming cut 7 bases from V and 6 bases from J; bases unmatched to any gene: 2. Germline V gene lookup returns CDR1 MNHEY and CDR2 SVGAGI. CDR3 size: 12 residues.

V usage is TRBV19 and J usage is TRBJ2-7; 7 bases fit TRBD2. Looked up from germline, CDR1 is LNHDA and CDR2 is SQIVND (reference sequence). The CDR3 length is 17 residues. V gave up 7 bases and J gave up 7 bases; unmatched junction bases: 22. The CDR3 DNA sequence: TGTGCCAGTAAGGCGGGAGTGGGTAGCGTTGATCCCGGTGAGCAGTACTTC. Residues: CASKAGVGSVDPGEQYF.

The DNA of the CDR3 is TGTGCCAGCAGCTTAACTGCGTTCTACAATGAGCAGTTCTTC. Encoded protein: CASSLTAFYNEQFF. V is TRBV7-9 and J is TRBJ2-1, with D unclear. The V gene's germline CDR1 is SEHNR and CDR2 FQNEAQ (reference sequence). CDR3 size: 14 residues. Deletions cut 2 bases from V and 3 bases from J, with 8 bases between.

The V call is TRBV7-8, the J call TRBJ1-1; the match to TRBD1 covers 8 bases. CDR3 size: 14 residues. Germline V gene lookup returns CDR1 SGHVS and CDR2 FQNEAQ. The ends lost 7 bases at V and 3 bases at J; junction bases unmatched: 7. The DNA of the CDR3 is TGTGCCAGCATCTTCCAGGGGGCGGACACTGAAGCTTTCTTT. The encoded protein is CASIFQGADTEAFF.

This clone has just one count. This chain joins TRBV27 and TRBJ2-1; TRBD1 matches at 9 bases. Germline loops: CDR1 MNHEY, CDR2 SMNVEV (reference sequence). The ends lost 6 bases at V and 6 bases at J; junction bases unmatched: 9. The CDR3 sequence is 15 residues long. The CDR3 reads CASRIDRGRINEQFF. CDR3 bases: TGTGCCAGCAGGATAGACAGGGGGAGAATCAATGAGCAGTTCTTC.

V is TRBV28 and J is TRBJ1-5, with D possibly being TRBD1 (6 bases). Looked up from germline, CDR1 is MDHEN and CDR2 is SYDVKM. The CDR3 contains 14 residues. Deletions cut 2 bases from V and 5 bases from J, with 10 bases between. CDR3 protein: CASSLGGFHQPQHF. For the CDR3, the DNA is TGTGCCAGCAGTTTAGGGGGCTTCCATCAGCCCCAGCATTTT.

The chain has TRBV9 and TRBJ2-5, with D unresolved. Germline CDR1 is SGDLS and CDR2 is YYNGEE. Trimming cost V 0 bases and J 5 bases, with 14 bases left between them. This CDR3 is built from 15 residues. The CDR3 coding sequence is TGTGCCAGCAGCGTAGCTACAACCTACGGGGAGACCCAGTACTTC. Translation: CASSVATTYGETQYF.

The chain joins TRBV24-1 to TRBJ2-2; a weak D match, TRBD1 (5 bases). The germline V gene encodes CDR1 KGHDR and CDR2 SFDVKD. Trimming took off 2 bases at V and 7 bases at J, with 13 bases between the two ends. The CDR3 sequence is 15 residues long. The CDR3 loop reads CATSDSAGLNGELFF. As DNA, the CDR3 is TGTGCCACCAGTGATTCTGCAGGGCTGAACGGGGAGCTGTTTTTT.

The chain joins TRBV28 to TRBJ1-2; D not resolved. Between the trimmed V and J ends, which lost 6 bases and 8 bases, there was a span of 13 bases. Germline V gene data show CDR1 as MDHEN and CDR2 as SYDVKM. The CDR3 totals 12 residues. This CDR3 is CASRPGKGGYTF. The CDR3 DNA is TGTGCCAGCAGACCGGGGAAGGGCGGCTACACCTTC.

Regarding this clone: The same CDR3 can be traced to other DNA sequences in this sample. The rearrangement uses TRBV15 and TRBJ1-6; no firm D call. Germline CDR1 is LNHNV and CDR2 is YYDKDF (reference sequence). V was trimmed by 0 bases and J by 7 bases, leaving 7 bases between them. This CDR3 has 14 amino acids. The CDR3 reads CATSRDGQNSPLHF. The CDR3 DNA reads as TGTGCCACCAGCAGAGATGGTCAGAATTCACCCCTCCACTTT.

CDR3: CASSLRRWDNEQFF. The CDR3 DNA reads as TGTGCCAGCAGCTTGAGGAGGTGGGACAATGAGCAGTTCTTC. V gene TRBV11-2 combines with J gene TRBJ2-1, with TRBD2 as a possible D gene (5 bases). Trimming took off 3 bases at V and 5 bases at J, with 11 bases between the two ends. Germline-derived CDR1 and CDR2 are SGHAT and FQNNGV. The CDR3 is made up of 14 amino acids.

The chain links TRBV28 to TRBJ2-7; D is perhaps TRBD2 (6 bases). This CDR3 has 12 residues. The germline V gene encodes CDR1 MDHEN and CDR2 SYDVKM. V lost 5 bases and J 3 bases, leaving 8 bases between the germline ends. The CDR3 region has the DNA TGTGCCAGCAGTCCGGGGGTCTACGAGCAGTACTTC. Its protein is CASSPGVYEQYF.

This chain joins TRBV9 and TRBJ2-1; possibly TRBD2 for D (6 bases). From germline, CDR1 is SGDLS and CDR2 YYNGEE. This CDR3 spans 15 amino acids. Trimming removed 4 bases from V and 9 bases from J, with 20 bases in between. The CDR3 DNA sequence: TGTGCCAGCAGCCCCCGGGGTAGCGGAATGTCTGAGCAGTTCTTC. Protein product: CASSPRGSGMSEQFF.

This chain links TRBV28 with TRBJ2-2, with TRBD2 identical over 7 bases. The CDR3 is made up of 17 amino acids. V was pared by 5 bases and J by 3 bases, with 12 bases of the junction left unmatched. CDR1 and CDR2 from the germline V gene are MDHEN and SYDVKM. The CDR3 DNA reads TGTGCCAGCAGTAATCCCTCTCGGGCGGGGGACACCGGGGAGCTGTTTTTT. Amino acid sequence: CASSNPSRAGDTGELFF.

The gene calls are TRBV18 and TRBJ2-5; weak D call: TRBD1 (6 bases). The length of the CDR3 is 13 residues. The germline V gene encodes CDR1 KGHSH and CDR2 LQKENI. The V end lost 4 bases, the J end lost 4 bases, and 10 bases lay between the germline ends. The CDR3 here is CASSQGHGETQYF. CDR3 sequence (DNA): TGTGCCAGCTCACAGGGACACGGAGAGACCCAGTACTTC.

The V call is TRBV2, the J call TRBJ1-4; no definite D call. Trimming stripped 6 bases from V and 3 bases from J, with 14 bases between. The CDR3 is 15 residues long. CDR1 is SNHLY, CDR2 FYNNEI, per germline. CDR3 bases: TGTGCCAGCAGCTCCAGAACCGCGGCTAATGAAAAACTGTTTTTT. Amino acids: CASSSRTAANEKLFF.

The chain employs TRBV27 and TRBJ2-5, with D possibly being TRBD2 (6 bases). The CDR3 consists of 16 residues. Deletions cut 0 bases from V and 1 base from J, with 12 bases between. Germline CDR1 and CDR2: MNHEY and SMNVEV (reference sequence). This CDR3 reads CASSLSVRRAQETQYF. In nucleotides, the CDR3 is TGTGCCAGCAGTTTATCGGTCAGGAGGGCCCAAGAGACCCAGTACTTC.

The chain combines TRBV3-1 (or the pseudogene TRBV3-2) with TRBJ1-4, with D perhaps matching TRBD1 (6 bases). V gave up 4 bases and J gave up 4 bases, with 19 bases separating them. CDR3 length: 17 amino acids. Germline V CDR1 and CDR2: LGHDT, YNNKEL (reference sequence). The chain's CDR3 is CASSPVKGGRLNEKLFF. CDR3 coding DNA: TGTGCCAGCAGCCCAGTGAAGGGGGGGCGTCTTAATGAAAAACTGTTTTTT.

The chain carries TRBV12-3 or TRBV12-4 and TRBJ1-1; TRBD1 agrees at 7 bases. Trimming at V came to 6 bases and at J to 9 bases, leaving 7 bases not matched to a gene. The length of the CDR3 is 12 residues. CDR3 nucleotides: TGTGCCAGCAGCCGGGGGACAGTTAAAGCTTTCTTT. Translation: CASSRGTVKAFF.

The V gene is TRBV11-3, the J gene TRBJ2-1, with D possibly TRBD1 on 6 matching bases. The V end was cut by 5 bases, the J end by 1 base, with 15 bases between. The germline CDR1 and CDR2 sequences are SGHNT and YENEEA. CDR3 length: 16 amino acids. This CDR3 reads CASSTRQADSYNEQFF. In nucleotides, the CDR3 is TGTGCCAGCAGCACCCGACAGGCTGATTCCTACAATGAGCAGTTCTTC.

Notes on this clone: Other nucleotide sequences from this sample produce the same CDR3. The chain combines TRBV28 with TRBJ2-7; D uncertain. Germline V gene data show CDR1 as MDHEN and CDR2 as SYDVKM. The V and J ends lost 5 bases and 4 bases respectively, with 15 bases between them. The CDR3 is made up of 14 amino acids. The CDR3 DNA is TGTGCCAGCAGTGCTACCCCACGGGTGTACGAGCAGTACTTC. It translates to CASSATPRVYEQYF.

CDR3 in amino acids: CASRQGGQGVAPLHF. For the CDR3, the DNA is TGTGCCAGCAGACAAGGAGGACAGGGGGTAGCACCCCTCCACTTT. The genes are TRBV28 and TRBJ1-6; TRBD1 agrees at 10 bases. Unmatched junction bases numbered 10, after V lost 6 bases and J lost 11 bases. The CDR3 contains 15 residues. Germline V CDR1 and CDR2: MDHEN, SYDVKM.

This rearrangement joins TRBV29-1 to TRBJ1-2, with TRBD1 matching 8 bases. This CDR3 region has 14 residues. CDR1 SQVTM and CDR2 ANQGSEA come from the germline V gene. With 7 bases clipped from V and 7 bases from J, the junction kept 14 bases outside the gene matches. CDR3 DNA sequence: TGCAGCGCCGGACAGGGAGAAAGGGTCGGTGGCTACACCTTC. As protein: CSAGQGERVGGYTF.

V is TRBV28 and J is TRBJ1-2; D is ambiguous. Trimming left V 1 base short and J 4 bases short, with 13 bases between. CDR3 size: 15 residues. Germline values: CDR1 MDHEN, CDR2 SYDVKM. Here the CDR3 DNA reads TGTGCCAGCAGTTTATCGGGGATAGCTCTCTATGGCTACACCTTC. Protein sequence: CASSLSGIALYGYTF.